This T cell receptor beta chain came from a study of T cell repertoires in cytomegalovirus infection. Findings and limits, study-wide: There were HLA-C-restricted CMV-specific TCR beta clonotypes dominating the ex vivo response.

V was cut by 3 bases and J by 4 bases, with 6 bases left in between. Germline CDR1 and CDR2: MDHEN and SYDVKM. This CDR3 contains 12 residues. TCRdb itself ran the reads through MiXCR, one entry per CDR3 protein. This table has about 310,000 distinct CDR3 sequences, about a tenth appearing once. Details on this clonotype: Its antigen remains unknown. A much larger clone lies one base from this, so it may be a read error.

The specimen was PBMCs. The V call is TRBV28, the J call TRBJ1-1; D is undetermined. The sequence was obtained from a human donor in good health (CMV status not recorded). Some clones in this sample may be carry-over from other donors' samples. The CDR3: CASSFQSTEAFF. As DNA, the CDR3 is TGTGCCAGCAGTTTCCAAAGCACTGAAGCTTTCTTT.